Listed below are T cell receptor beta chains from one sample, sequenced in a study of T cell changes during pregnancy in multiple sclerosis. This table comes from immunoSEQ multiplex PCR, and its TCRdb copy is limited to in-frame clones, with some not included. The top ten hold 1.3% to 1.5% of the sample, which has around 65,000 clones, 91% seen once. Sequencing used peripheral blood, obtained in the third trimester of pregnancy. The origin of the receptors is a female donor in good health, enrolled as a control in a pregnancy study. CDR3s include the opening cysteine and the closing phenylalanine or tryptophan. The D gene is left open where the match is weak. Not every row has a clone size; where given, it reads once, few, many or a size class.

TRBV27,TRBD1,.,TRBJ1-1,CASSLSGQEAFF,TGTGCCAGCAGTTTATCGGGACAGGAAGCTTTCTTT
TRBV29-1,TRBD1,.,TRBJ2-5,CSAGGRDRETQYF,TGCAGCGCTGGGGGCCGGGACAGGGAGACCCAGTACTTC
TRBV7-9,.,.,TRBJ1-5,CASSLAGAENQPQHF,TGTGCCAGCAGCTTAGCAGGGGCCGAAAATCAGCCCCAGCATTTT
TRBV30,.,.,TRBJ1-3,CAWTAGYVLSGNTIYF,TGTGCCTGGACGGCAGGATATGTCCTCTCTGGAAACACCATATATTTT
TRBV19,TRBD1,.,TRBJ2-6,CASSINRDRIRGANVLTF,TGTGCCAGTAGTATTAACCGGGACAGAATTAGGGGGGCCAACGTCCTGACTTTC
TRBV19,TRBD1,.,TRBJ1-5,CASSPTGGFLPQHF,TGTGCCAGTAGTCCGACAGGGGGCTTTTTGCCCCAGCATTTT
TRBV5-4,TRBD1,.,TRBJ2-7,CASSSAGTGPYEQYF,TGTGCCAGCAGCTCGGCCGGGACAGGCCCCTACGAGCAGTACTTC
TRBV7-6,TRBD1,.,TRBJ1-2,CASSSAPTGSYGYTF,TGTGCCAGCAGCTCAGCCCCGACAGGGAGCTATGGCTACACCTTC
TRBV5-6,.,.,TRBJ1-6,CASSFRGPFINSPLHF,TGTGCCAGCAGCTTCAGGGGTCCCTTTATTAATTCACCCCTCCACTTT
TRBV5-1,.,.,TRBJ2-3,CASSDLQETSTDTQYF,TGCGCCAGCAGTGATTTACAGGAGACTAGCACAGATACGCAGTATTTT
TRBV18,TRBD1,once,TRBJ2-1,CASSQQGTDEQFF,TGTGCCAGCTCACAACAGGGGACGGATGAGCAGTTCTTC
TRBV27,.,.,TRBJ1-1,CASSFVGSTEAFF,TGTGCCAGCAGTTTTGTTGGTAGCACTGAAGCTTTCTTT
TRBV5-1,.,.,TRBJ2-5,CASSFGLIRRQETQYF,TGCGCCAGCAGCTTTGGACTAATTAGACGTCAGGAGACCCAGTACTTC
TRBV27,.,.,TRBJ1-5,CASSFGFNQPQHF,TGTGCCAGCAGTTTCGGGTTCAATCAGCCCCAGCATTTT
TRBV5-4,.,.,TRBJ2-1,CASSWGAGAYNEQFF,TGTGCCAGCAGCTGGGGGGCGGGGGCCTACAATGAGCAGTTCTTC
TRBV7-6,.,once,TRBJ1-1,CASSLQGLGSTEAFF,TGTGCCAGCAGCTTACAGGGTTTGGGTTCCACTGAAGCTTTCTTT
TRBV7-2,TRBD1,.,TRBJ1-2,CASRGGTGGNNYGYTF,TGTGCCAGCAGAGGAGGGACAGGGGGTAATAACTATGGCTACACCTTC
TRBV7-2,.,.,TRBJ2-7,CASSPMGASSYEQYF,TGTGCCAGCAGCCCTATGGGGGCTAGCTCCTACGAGCAGTACTTC
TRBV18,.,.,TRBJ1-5,CASSPQGNIDQPQHF,TGTGCCAGCTCACCACAGGGGAATATCGACCAGCCCCAGCATTTT
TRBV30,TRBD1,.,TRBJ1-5,CAWSPDRAQPQHF,TGTGCCTGGAGTCCGGACAGGGCTCAGCCCCAGCATTTT
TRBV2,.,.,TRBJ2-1,CASSDRASSYNEQFF,TGTGCCAGCAGTGACAGGGCGAGCTCCTACAATGAGCAGTTCTTC
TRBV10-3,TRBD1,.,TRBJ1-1,CATSGTVREAFF,TGTGCCACTTCCGGGACAGTAAGAGAAGCTTTCTTT
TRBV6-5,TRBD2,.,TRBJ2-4,CASRGLAGGINIQYF,TGTGCCAGCAGGGGACTAGCGGGGGGGATAAACATTCAGTACTTC
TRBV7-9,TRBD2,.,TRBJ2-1,CASSEGLAEYNEQFF,TGTGCCAGCAGCGAGGGACTAGCGGAATACAATGAGCAGTTCTTC
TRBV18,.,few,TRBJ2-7,CASSPPGTPYEQYF,TGTGCCAGCTCACCACCGGGGACACCCTACGAGCAGTACTTC
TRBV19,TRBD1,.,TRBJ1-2,CASSIPRTGGYGYTF,TGTGCCAGTAGTATCCCTCGGACAGGGGGCTATGGCTACACCTTC
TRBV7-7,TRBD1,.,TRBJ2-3,CASSLGGPRGTDTQYF,TGTGCTAGCAGCTTAGGGGGCCCCCGAGGCACAGATACGCAGTATTTT
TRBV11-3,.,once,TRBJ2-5,CASTSETQYF,TGTGCCAGCACCTCCGAGACCCAGTACTTC
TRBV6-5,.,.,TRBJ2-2,CASRGTGELFF,TGTGCCAGCCGAGGTACCGGGGAGCTGTTTTTT
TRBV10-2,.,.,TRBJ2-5,CASSEGPGRWETQYF,TGCGCCAGCAGTGAGGGGCCAGGCCGGTGGGAGACCCAGTACTTC
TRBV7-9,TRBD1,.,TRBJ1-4,CASSLWAGGNEKLFF,TGTGCCAGCAGCTTATGGGCAGGGGGTAATGAAAAACTGTTTTTT
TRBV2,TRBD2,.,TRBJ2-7,CASNGGVVTYEQYF,TGTGCCAGCAACGGGGGGGTCGTTACCTACGAGCAGTACTTC
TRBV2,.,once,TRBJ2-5,CATSDEGIRGETQYF,TGTGCCACCTCGGACGAGGGGATCAGGGGAGAGACCCAGTACTTC
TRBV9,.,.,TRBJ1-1,CASSVGGSTEAFF,TGTGCCAGCAGCGTGGGAGGGAGCACTGAAGCTTTCTTT
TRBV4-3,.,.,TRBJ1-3,CASSQGDITGNTIYF,TGCGCCAGCAGCCAAGGGGACATCACTGGAAACACCATATATTTT
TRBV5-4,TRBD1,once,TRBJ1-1,CASSSGTGYTEAFF,TGTGCCAGCAGTTCTGGGACAGGGTACACTGAAGCTTTCTTT
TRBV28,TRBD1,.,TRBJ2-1,CASSFSGTGSSNEQFF,TGTGCCAGCAGTTTTTCCGGGACAGGGTCATCAAATGAGCAGTTCTTC
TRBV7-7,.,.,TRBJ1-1,CASSSQVNTEAFF,TGTGCTAGCAGTTCCCAGGTGAACACTGAAGCTTTCTTT
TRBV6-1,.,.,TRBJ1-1,CASSARQVSNTEAFF,TGTGCCAGCAGTGCCAGACAGGTTTCGAACACTGAAGCTTTCTTT
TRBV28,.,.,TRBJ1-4,CASSVAQREKLFF,TGTGCCAGCAGCGTCGCGCAGCGCGAAAAACTGTTTTTT
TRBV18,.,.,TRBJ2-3,CASSALAADTQYF,TGTGCCAGCTCAGCGCTAGCAGCGGATACGCAGTATTTT
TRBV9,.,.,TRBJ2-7,CASSVSTNRHYEQYF,TGTGCCAGCAGCGTTTCGACTAACCGACACTACGAGCAGTACTTC
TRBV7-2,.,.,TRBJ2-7,CASSARGRGSYEQYF,TGTGCCAGCAGCGCCCGCGGCAGGGGATCCTACGAGCAGTACTTC
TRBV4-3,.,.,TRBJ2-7,CASSQGSSGPYEQYF,TGCGCCAGCAGCCAAGGATCAAGCGGACCATACGAGCAGTACTTC
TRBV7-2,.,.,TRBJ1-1,CASSPEGLTEAFF,TGTGCCAGCAGCCCGGAGGGGCTCACTGAAGCTTTCTTT
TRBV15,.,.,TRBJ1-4,CATSRDVRGTNEKLFF,TGTGCCACCAGCAGAGATGTCCGGGGAACTAATGAAAAACTGTTTTTT
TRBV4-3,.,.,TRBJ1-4,CASSQDYRASEKLFF,TGCGCCAGCAGCCAAGACTACAGGGCGAGTGAAAAACTGTTTTTT
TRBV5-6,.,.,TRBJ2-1,CASSLRVSSYNEQFF,TGTGCCAGCAGCTTGCGCGTTAGCTCCTACAATGAGCAGTTCTTC
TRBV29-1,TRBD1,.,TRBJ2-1,CSVDLGQGARQFF,TGCAGCGTGGACTTAGGACAGGGGGCCAGGCAGTTCTTC
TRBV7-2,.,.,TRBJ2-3,CASSLVGRRSDTQYF,TGTGCCAGCAGCTTAGTTGGGCGACGTTCAGATACGCAGTATTTT
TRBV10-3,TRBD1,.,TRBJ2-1,CAISDTGTGLDEQFF,TGTGCCATCAGTGACACTGGGACAGGGTTGGATGAGCAGTTCTTC
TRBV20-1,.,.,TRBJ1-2,CSPRGNYGYTF,TGCAGTCCACGGGGGAACTATGGCTACACCTTC
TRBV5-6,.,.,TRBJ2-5,CASSLEVPWGRGRETQYF,TGTGCCAGCAGCTTGGAGGTCCCATGGGGGCGAGGAAGAGAGACCCAGTACTTC
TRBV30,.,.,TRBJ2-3,CAWGKGYTDTQYF,TGTGCCTGGGGGAAGGGGTACACAGATACGCAGTATTTT
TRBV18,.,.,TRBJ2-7,CASSPPRDSYEQYF,TGTGCCAGCTCCCCTCCCAGGGACTCCTACGAGCAGTACTTC
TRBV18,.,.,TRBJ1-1,CASSPQGTEAFF,TGTGCCAGCTCACCCCAGGGAACTGAAGCTTTCTTT
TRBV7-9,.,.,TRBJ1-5,CASSLASPNQPQHF,TGTGCCAGCAGCTTAGCCTCCCCCAATCAGCCCCAGCATTTT
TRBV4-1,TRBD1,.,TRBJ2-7,CASSPGTGVEQYF,TGCGCCAGCAGCCCCGGGACAGGGGTCGAGCAGTACTTC
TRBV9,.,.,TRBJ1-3,CASSAEPRPGQSGNTIYF,TGTGCCAGCAGCGCGGAGCCCCGGCCGGGACAATCTGGAAACACCATATATTTT